Shown below are 5 T cell receptor beta chains from a single sample sequenced in a study of vaccination effects on CD4 cells after COVID-19. What these receptors recognize is not known. Sequencing used immunoSEQ multiplex PCR; TCRdb keeps in-frame clones, though not all of them. The data contain 30,000 to 45,000 clones, more than 60% of them singletons. Prior to sequencing, the ViraFEST assay stimulated PBMC with viral peptide pools, which expanded the antigen-specific CD4+ T cells. Isolation of CD4+ T cells took place after 10 days of culture. Neither prior SARS-CoV-2 infection nor positive nucleocapsid antibodies were present in the vaccine recipients. The specimen comprised CD4+ T cells from PBMCs cultured with SARS-CoV-2 spike peptides, sampled before COVID-19 vaccination. The receptors here all came from a human donor who received a COVID-19 vaccine.

This clone was counted between two and nine times. V usage is TRBV3-1 (or the pseudogene TRBV3-2) and J usage is TRBJ1-3; D unclear. CDR3 length: 13 amino acids. V was trimmed by 1 base and J by 4 bases, leaving 5 bases between them. CDR1 LGHDT and CDR2 YNNKEL come from the germline V gene (reference sequence). The CDR3: CASSQAGGNTIYF. As DNA, the CDR3 is TGTGCCAGCAGCCAAGCGGGAGGAAACACCATATATTTT.

J is TRBJ2-3 and V is TRBV7-9; 12 bases are shared with TRBD1. V was pared by 5 bases and J by 6 bases, with 12 bases of the junction left unmatched. The CDR3 sequence is 17 residues long. Germline V lookup: CDR1 SEHNR, CDR2 FQNEAQ (reference sequence). The CDR3 protein is CASSVRTGTGGMDTQYF. The DNA for the CDR3 is TGTGCCAGCAGCGTCCGGACCGGGACAGGGGGCATGGATACGCAGTATTTT.

In this sample, this clone turned up once. This chain links TRBV4-1 with TRBJ2-1; D remains unclear. The CDR3 loop spans 16 amino acids. CDR1 is MGHRA and CDR2 is YSYEKL in the germline V gene. V dropped 1 base and J dropped 1 base, with 11 bases sitting between them. CDR3 amino acids: CASSQVNLVSYNEQFF. CDR3 nucleotides: TGCGCCAGCAGCCAAGTAAACCTAGTGTCCTACAATGAGCAGTTCTTC.

The rearrangement uses TRBV6-2 or TRBV6-3 and TRBJ1-1, with D perhaps matching TRBD1 (6 bases). This CDR3 spans 12 amino acids. Trimming pared 2 bases from V and 11 bases from J, leaving 12 bases between. The germline gives CDR1 MNHEY, CDR2 SVGEGT. Here the CDR3 DNA reads TGTGCCAGCAGTTACCTGGGACAATGGGCTTTCTTT. Amino acids: CASSYLGQWAFF.

This clone occurred once. This chain connects TRBV6-6 to TRBJ2-1; no clear D gene. The germline V gene has CDR1 MNHNY and CDR2 SVGAGI (reference sequence). Trimming left V 4 bases short and J 3 bases short, with 16 bases between. CDR3 length: 16 residues. The CDR3 DNA follows: TGTGCCAGCAGTTTTCGCACCGAGCCACACTACAATGAGCAGTTCTTC. Its protein product is CASSFRTEPHYNEQFF.